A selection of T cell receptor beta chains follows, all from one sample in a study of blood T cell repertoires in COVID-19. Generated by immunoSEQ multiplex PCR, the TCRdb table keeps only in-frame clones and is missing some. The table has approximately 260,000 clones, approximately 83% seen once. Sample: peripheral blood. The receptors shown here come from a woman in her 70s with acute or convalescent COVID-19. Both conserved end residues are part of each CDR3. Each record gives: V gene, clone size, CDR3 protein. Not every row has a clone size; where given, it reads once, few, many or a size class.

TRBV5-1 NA CASSLSFRDRVTEAFF
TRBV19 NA CATQGQGAENTEAFF
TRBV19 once CASSMQPQVRSPLHF
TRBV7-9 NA CASSYLAAYEQYF
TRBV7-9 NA CASSLLPGFTTNEKLFF
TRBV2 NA CASSERAITNTGELFF
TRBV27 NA CASREDFYNEQFF
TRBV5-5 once CASSLGGGSNQPQHF
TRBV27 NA CASSLGAYNSPLHF
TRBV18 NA CASSPENTPSWRGHSGNTIYF
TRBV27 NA CASSLDRDLYGYTF
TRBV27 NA CASSPTSGGARDTQYF
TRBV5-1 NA CASSPGTSDGNTIYF
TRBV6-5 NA CASSRFGTGNTEAFF
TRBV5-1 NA CASTTGTGSMNTEAFF
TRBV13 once CASSLRGSREQYF
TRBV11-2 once CASSLAVLQGRRETQYF
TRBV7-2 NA CASSLERLAGEQYF
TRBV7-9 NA CASSNDQSQREYGYTF
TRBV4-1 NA CASSQVRLFGMRGNTIYF
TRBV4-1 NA CASSRASGTGGSSYNSPLHF
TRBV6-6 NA CASSYRRTGSWEQFF
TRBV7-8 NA CASSFRLAGGKRGETQYF
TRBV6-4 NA CASSQQTGRSPLHF
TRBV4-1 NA CASNSYRGHNTGELFF
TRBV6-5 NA CASSSVLNTEAFF
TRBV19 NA CASSIWGGDQPQHF
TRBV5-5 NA CASSREGRSGGYEQYF
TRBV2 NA CASGRDRGFHGELFF
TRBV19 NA CASSGAGGVLVKAFF
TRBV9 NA CASSLGDSPSYEQYF
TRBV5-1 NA CASSPEGATSPLHF
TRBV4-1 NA CASSQGGRKFPKLFF
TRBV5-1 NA CASSFSGGASAGELFF
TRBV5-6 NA CASSATGTGGSGELFF
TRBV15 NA CATSRDLRHEQYF
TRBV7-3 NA CASSLFTVGEQFF
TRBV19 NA CASSARGRGQAFF
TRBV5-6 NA CASSPDRGNGYGYTF
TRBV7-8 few CASSLDRFYEQYF
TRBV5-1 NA CASSPQGAGGDEKLFF
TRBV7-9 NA CASSTSSGGVADTQYF
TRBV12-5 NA CASGLAAGQRAFF
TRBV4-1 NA CASSQDLGQGNYGYTF
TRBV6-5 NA CASRGLVVTDTQYF
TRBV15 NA CATSRVPGADTQYF
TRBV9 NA CASSALAGGQDTGELFF
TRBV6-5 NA CASSPGTGGNQPQHF
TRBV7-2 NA CASSSGTGGWGNTEAFF
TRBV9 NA CASSVRGGETQYF
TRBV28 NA CASGATEAFF
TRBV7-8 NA CASSLAQGPYGYTF
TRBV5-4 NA CASSLVRGGRGTDTQYF
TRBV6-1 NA CASSEATSGGVYNEQFF
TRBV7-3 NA CASSSTSNGEQYF
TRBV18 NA CASSRILTQGPGNTIYF
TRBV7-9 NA CASSWDRGPLGYTF